This T cell receptor beta chain came from a study of T cells in Graves' hyperthyroidism and ophthalmopathy. V shed 6 bases and J 4 bases; nucleotides not matched to a gene: 7. This CDR3 is built from 15 residues. Germline CDR1 and CDR2: DFQATT and SNEGSKA (reference sequence). Patients showing uncontrolled infection, other autoimmune disease, pregnancy or lactation were ineligible. Used for diagnoses were clinical symptoms, serum thyroxine and TRAb, thyroid ultrasound and orbital computed tomography. This clonotype was recorded many times. The antigen remains unidentified. Findings of the study overall: The blood repertoire included most of the expanded thyroid clonotypes above 0.001.

Amplification targeted TCR beta CDR3 regions from RNA transcripts. First-round RT-PCR of the TCR CDR3 relied on the HTBI primer set. TCRdb re-called the multiplex PCR reads with MiXCR, one entry per CDR3 protein. The data hold around 190,000 distinct CDR3 sequences, with around 15% observed a single time. The source is a woman aged 45-65 years with Graves' hyperthyroidism. Sequencing input: blood. The chain carries TRBV20-1 and TRBJ2-1; TRBD1 matches at 12 bases. The CDR3 reads CSASWDRGLYNEQFF. Here the CDR3 DNA reads TGCAGTGCCAGCTGGGACAGGGGGCTTTACAATGAGCAGTTCTTC.